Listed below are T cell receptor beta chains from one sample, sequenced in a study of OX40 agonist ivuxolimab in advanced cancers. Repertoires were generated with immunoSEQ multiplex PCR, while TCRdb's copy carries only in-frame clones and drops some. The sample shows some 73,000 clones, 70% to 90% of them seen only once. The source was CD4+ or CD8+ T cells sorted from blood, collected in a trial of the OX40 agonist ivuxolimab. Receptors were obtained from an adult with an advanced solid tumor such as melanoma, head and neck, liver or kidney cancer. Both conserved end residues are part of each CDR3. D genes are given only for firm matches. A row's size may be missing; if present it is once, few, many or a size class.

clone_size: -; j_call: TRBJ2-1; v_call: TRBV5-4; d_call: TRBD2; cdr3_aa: CASSRSASGRNEQFF; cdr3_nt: TGTGCCAGCAGCCGTAGCGCTAGCGGCCGCAATGAGCAGTTCTTC
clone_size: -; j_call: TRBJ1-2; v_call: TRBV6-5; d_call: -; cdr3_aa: CASRSDSNYGYTF; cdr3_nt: TGTGCCAGCAGGTCCGACAGTAACTATGGCTACACCTTC
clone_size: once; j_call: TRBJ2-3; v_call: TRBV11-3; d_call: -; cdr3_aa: CASSFASTDTQYF; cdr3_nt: TGTGCCAGCAGCTTCGCTAGCACAGATACGCAGTATTTT
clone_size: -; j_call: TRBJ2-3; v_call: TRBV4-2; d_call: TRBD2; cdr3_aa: CASRLAASSTDTQYF; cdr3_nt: TGTGCCAGCAGGCTAGCGGCCTCTAGCACAGATACGCAGTATTTT
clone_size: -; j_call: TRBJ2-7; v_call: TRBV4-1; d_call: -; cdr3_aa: CASSDFYEQYF; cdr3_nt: TGCGCCAGCAGCGACTTCTACGAGCAGTACTTC
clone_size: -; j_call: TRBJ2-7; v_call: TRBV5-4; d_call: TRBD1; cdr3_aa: CASSLFPGQGREQYF; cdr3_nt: TGTGCCAGCAGCTTGTTCCCGGGACAGGGGCGCGAGCAGTACTTC
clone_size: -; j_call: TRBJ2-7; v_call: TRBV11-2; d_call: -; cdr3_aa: CASSEDMRYEQYF; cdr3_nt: TGTGCCAGCAGCGAGGACATGCGCTACGAGCAGTACTTC
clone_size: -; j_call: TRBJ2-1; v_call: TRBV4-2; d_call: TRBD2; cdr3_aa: CASSQDSLAGGPNEQFF; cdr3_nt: TGTGCCAGCAGCCAAGATTCACTAGCGGGAGGTCCCAATGAGCAGTTCTTC
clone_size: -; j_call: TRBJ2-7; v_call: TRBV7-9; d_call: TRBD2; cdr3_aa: CASSQYSGTNSYEQYF; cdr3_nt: TGTGCCAGCAGCCAATATTCCGGGACTAACTCCTACGAGCAGTACTTC
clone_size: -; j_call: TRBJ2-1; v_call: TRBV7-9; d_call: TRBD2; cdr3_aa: CASSLVGTRNEQFF; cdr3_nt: TGTGCCAGCAGCTTAGTGGGGACTAGAAATGAGCAGTTCTTC
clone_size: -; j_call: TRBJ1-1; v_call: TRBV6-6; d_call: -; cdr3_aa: CASSYGTTEAFF; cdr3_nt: TGTGCCAGCAGTTACGGTACCACTGAAGCTTTCTTT
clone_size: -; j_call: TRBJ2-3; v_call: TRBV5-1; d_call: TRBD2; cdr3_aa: CASSPPVSGTTDTQYF; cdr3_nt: TGCGCCAGCAGCCCTCCGGTTAGCGGGACCACAGATACGCAGTATTTT
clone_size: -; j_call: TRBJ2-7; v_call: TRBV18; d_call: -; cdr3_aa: CASSLRSPYEQYF; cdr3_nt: TGTGCCAGCTCATTGCGGAGCCCCTACGAGCAGTACTTC
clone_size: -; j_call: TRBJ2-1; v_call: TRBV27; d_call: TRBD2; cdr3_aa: CASSFLTSGSFGPQFF; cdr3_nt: TGTGCCAGCAGTTTCCTGACTAGCGGATCCTTCGGCCCCCAGTTCTTC
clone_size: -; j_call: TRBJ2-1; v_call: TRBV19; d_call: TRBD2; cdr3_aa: CASRLSPSGSFEQFF; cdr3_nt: TGTGCCAGTCGCTTATCCCCAAGCGGGAGCTTTGAGCAGTTCTTC
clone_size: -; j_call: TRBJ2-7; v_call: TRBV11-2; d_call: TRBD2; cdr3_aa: CASRSLAGATYEQYF; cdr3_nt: TGTGCCAGCAGGAGTTTAGCGGGAGCCACCTACGAGCAGTACTTC
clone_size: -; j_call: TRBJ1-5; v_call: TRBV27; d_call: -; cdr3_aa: CASSPQGSGPQHF; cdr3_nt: TGTGCCAGCAGTCCTCAAGGTAGCGGGCCCCAGCATTTT
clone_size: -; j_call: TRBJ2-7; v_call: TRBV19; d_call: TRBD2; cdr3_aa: CASSIGLAGEQYF; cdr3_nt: TGTGCCAGTAGTATTGGGCTAGCGGGTGAGCAGTACTTC
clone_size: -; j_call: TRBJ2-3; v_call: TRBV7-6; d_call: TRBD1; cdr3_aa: CASTSQGVDTQYF; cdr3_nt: TGTGCCAGCACCTCACAGGGGGTGGATACGCAGTATTTT
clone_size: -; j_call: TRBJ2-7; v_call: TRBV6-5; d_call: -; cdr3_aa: CASRGLGSSYEQYF; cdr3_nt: TGTGCCAGCAGGGGACTGGGCAGCTCCTACGAGCAGTACTTC
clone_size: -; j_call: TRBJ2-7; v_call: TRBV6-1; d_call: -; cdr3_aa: CASSHLQGPHEQYF; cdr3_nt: TGTGCCAGCAGTCATCTCCAGGGGCCCCACGAGCAGTACTTC
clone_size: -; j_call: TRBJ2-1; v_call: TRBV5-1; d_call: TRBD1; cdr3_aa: CASSLATDRAYNEQFF; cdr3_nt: TGCGCCAGCAGCTTGGCAACGGACAGGGCCTACAATGAGCAGTTCTTC
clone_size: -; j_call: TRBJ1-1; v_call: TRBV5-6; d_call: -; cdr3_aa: CASSPGVPDLNTEAFF; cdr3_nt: TGTGCCAGCAGCCCTGGGGTGCCAGACTTGAACACTGAAGCTTTCTTT
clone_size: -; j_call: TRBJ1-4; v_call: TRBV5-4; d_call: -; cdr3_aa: CASSLAGTGPGELFF; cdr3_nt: TGTGCCAGCAGCTTGGCTGGTACAGGCCCTGGGGAACTGTTTTTT
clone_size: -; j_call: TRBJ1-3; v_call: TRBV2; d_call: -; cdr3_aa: CASSIAADRGNTIYF; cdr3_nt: TGTGCCAGCAGTATAGCGGCGGACAGAGGAAACACCATATATTTT
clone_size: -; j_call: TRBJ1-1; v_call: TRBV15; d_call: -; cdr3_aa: CATSRGPFMNTEAFF; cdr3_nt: TGTGCCACCAGCAGAGGTCCGTTTATGAACACTGAAGCTTTCTTT
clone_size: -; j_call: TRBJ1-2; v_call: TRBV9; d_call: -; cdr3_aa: CASSVDPGTYGYTF; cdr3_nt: TGTGCCAGCAGCGTAGATCCAGGGACCTATGGCTACACCTTC
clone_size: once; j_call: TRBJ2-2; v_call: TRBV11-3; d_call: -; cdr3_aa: CASSSAGWTGELFF; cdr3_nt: TGTGCCAGCAGCTCCGCAGGGTGGACCGGGGAGCTGTTTTTT
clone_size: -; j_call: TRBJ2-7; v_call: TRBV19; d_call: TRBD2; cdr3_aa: CASRIAGGREQYF; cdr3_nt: TGTGCCAGTAGAATTGCGGGAGGCCGCGAGCAGTACTTC
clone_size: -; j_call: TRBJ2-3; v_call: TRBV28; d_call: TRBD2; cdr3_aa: CASSPPPLAGGMRNTQYF; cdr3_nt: TGTGCCAGCAGCCCACCCCCCCTAGCGGGAGGGATGAGGAATACGCAGTATTTT
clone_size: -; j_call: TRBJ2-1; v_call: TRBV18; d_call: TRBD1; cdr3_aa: CASSPRDRDYNEQFF; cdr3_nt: TGTGCCAGCTCCCCAAGGGACAGGGACTACAATGAGCAGTTCTTC
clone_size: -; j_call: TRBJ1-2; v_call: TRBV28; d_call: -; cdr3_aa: CASSLGQPTNYGYTF; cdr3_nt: TGTGCCAGCAGTTTAGGACAGCCTACTAACTATGGCTACACCTTC
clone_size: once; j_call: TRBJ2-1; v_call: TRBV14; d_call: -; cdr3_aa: CASSQEVSSYNEQFF; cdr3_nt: TGTGCCAGCAGCCAAGAAGTCAGCTCCTACAATGAGCAGTTCTTC
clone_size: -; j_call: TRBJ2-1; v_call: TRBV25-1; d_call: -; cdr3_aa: CASKDVTGPNEQFF; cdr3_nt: TGTGCCAGCAAAGATGTTACAGGGCCCAATGAGCAGTTCTTC
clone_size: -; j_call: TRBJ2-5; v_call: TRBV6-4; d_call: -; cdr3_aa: CASSASPQGRQETQYF; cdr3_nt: TGTGCCAGCAGTGCCTCACCTCAGGGCCGACAAGAGACCCAGTACTTC
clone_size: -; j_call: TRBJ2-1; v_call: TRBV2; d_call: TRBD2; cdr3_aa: CASSEAGGGEQFF; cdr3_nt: TGTGCCAGCAGTGAAGCTGGGGGGGGTGAGCAGTTCTTC
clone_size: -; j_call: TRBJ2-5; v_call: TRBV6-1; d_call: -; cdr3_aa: CASSVFETPVGGTQYF; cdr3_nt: TGTGCCAGCAGTGTCTTTGAGACCCCGGTTGGTGGGACCCAGTACTTC
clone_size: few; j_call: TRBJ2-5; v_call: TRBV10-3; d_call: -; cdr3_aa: CAISRRGLQETQYF; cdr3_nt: TGTGCCATCAGCCGGCGGGGGCTTCAAGAGACCCAGTACTTC
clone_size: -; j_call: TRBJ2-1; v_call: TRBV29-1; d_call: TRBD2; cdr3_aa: CSVRAGESSYNEQFF; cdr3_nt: TGCAGCGTCAGGGCGGGAGAGAGCTCCTACAATGAGCAGTTCTTC
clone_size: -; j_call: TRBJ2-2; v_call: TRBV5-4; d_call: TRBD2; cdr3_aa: CASSPASASGEELFF; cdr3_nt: TGTGCCAGCAGCCCCGCAAGTGCTAGCGGAGAGGAGCTGTTTTTT
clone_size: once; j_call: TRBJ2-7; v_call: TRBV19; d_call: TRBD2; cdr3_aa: CASSIVAGGSSSHEQYF; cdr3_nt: TGTGCCAGTAGTATAGTAGCGGGAGGGTCCTCTTCCCACGAGCAGTACTTC
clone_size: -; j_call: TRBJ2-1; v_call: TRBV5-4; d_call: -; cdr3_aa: CASSLESRINNEQFF; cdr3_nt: TGTGCCAGCAGCTTGGAATCGCGGATAAACAATGAGCAGTTCTTC
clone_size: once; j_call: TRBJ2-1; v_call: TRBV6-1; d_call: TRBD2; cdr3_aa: CASSHGTTSGNEQFF; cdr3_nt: TGTGCCAGCAGCCACGGGACTACCTCGGGCAATGAGCAGTTCTTC
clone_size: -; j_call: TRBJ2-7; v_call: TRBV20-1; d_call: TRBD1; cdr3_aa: CSARRDREYF; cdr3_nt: TGCAGTGCTAGACGGGACAGAGAGTACTTC
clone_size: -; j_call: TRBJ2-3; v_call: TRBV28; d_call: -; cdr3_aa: CASSGHPYTQYF; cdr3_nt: TGTGCCAGCTCGGGACACCCTTATACGCAGTATTTT
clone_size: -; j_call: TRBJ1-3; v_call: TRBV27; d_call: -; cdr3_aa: CASSIPDTATGNTIYF; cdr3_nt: TGTGCCAGCAGTATCCCGGACACTGCGACTGGAAACACCATATATTTT
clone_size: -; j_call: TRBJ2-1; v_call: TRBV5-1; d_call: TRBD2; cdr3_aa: CASSLEVSGLARLRQFF; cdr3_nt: TGCGCCAGCAGCTTGGAGGTGTCCGGACTAGCCAGACTCCGGCAGTTCTTC
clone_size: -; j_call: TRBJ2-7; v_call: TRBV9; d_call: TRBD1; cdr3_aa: CASSVEGAVGEQYF; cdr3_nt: TGTGCCAGCAGCGTAGAGGGGGCGGTGGGCGAGCAGTACTTC
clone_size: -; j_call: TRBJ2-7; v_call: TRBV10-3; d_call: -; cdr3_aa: CAISVAEGYEQYF; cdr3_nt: TGTGCCATCAGTGTTGCCGAGGGCTACGAGCAGTACTTC
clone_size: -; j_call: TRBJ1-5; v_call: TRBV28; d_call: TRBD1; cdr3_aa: CASSFFGRGWNQPQHF; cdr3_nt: TGTGCCAGCAGTTTTTTCGGCAGGGGGTGGAATCAGCCCCAGCATTTT
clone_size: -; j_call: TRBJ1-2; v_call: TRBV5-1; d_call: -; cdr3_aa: CASSSDATYGYTF; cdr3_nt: TGCGCCAGCAGCTCGGACGCGACCTATGGCTACACCTTC
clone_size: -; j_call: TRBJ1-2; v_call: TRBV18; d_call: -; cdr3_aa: CASSPAGYYGYTF; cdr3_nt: TGTGCCAGCTCACCTGCAGGGTACTATGGCTACACCTTC
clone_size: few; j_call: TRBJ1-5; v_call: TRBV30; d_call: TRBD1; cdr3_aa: CAWSFSRGDQPQHF; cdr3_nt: TGTGCCTGGAGTTTCTCCAGGGGGGATCAGCCCCAGCATTTT
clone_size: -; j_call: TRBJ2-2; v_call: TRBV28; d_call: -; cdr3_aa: CASSLAGAGGGGELFF; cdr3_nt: TGTGCCAGCAGTTTAGCGGGGGCAGGGGGCGGCGGGGAGCTGTTTTTT
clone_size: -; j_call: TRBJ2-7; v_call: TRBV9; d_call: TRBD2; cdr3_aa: CASSAGLAGVYEQYF; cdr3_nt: TGTGCCAGCAGCGCCGGACTAGCGGGAGTCTACGAGCAGTACTTC
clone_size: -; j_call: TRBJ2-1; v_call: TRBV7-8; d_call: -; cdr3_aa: CASSQGGGNYNEQFF; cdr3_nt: TGTGCCAGCTCCCAAGGGGGCGGGAACTACAATGAGCAGTTCTTC
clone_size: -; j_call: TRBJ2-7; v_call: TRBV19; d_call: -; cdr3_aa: CASSTNSYEQYF; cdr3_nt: TGTGCCAGTAGTACCAACTCCTACGAGCAGTACTTC
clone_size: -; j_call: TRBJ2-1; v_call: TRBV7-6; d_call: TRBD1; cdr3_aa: CASSRDSSSYNEQFF; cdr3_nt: TGTGCCAGCAGTCGGGACAGTAGCTCCTACAATGAGCAGTTCTTC
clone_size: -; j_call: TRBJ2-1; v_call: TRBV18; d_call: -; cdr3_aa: CASSPPYNYYNEQFF; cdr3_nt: TGTGCCAGCTCACCACCGTACAACTACTACAATGAGCAGTTCTTC
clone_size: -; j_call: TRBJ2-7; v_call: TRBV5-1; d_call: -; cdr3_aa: CASSLVGGNEQYF; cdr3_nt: TGCGCCAGCAGCTTGGTGGGCGGGAACGAGCAGTACTTC